This T cell receptor beta chain was observed in a study of beta chain features in type 1 diabetes. The wider study: Healthy donors, compared against patients, showed similar age, gender and cell yields.

Findings and caveats of the study: Type 1 diabetes patients showed fewer insertions and more deletions at VDJ junctions.

The whole isolated RNA underwent reverse transcription, so sequencing captured expressed TCRB transcripts. The protocol was immunoSEQ multiplex PCR, while the TCRdb copy is restricted to in-frame clones and leaves out a portion. The table shows 450,000 to 550,000 clones, with roughly 30% occurring only once. V dropped 3 bases and J dropped 0 bases, with 12 bases sitting between them. CDR1 GTSNPN and CDR2 SVGIG come from the germline V gene (reference sequence). This CDR3 is 16 amino acids long. This clone was observed a few times. Its target is not known. Other nucleotide sequences in the sample specify the same CDR3.

The receptor's source is a man between 18 and 29 years old in good health. Source material: naive CD4+ T cells from blood. The rearrangement uses TRBV30 and TRBJ2-6, with unresolved D. The CDR3 loop reads CAWSDGPRSGANVLTF. The CDR3 DNA follows: TGTGCCTGGAGCGATGGACCTCGCTCTGGGGCCAACGTCCTGACTTTC.